What follows are 26 T cell receptor beta chains derived from one specimen sequenced in a study of CXCR3-negative and CXCR3-positive naive CD8 T cells (dated by TCRdb to between 2017 and 2020). Sequencing was carried out with a NextSeq 550. The Human TCR Profiling Kit (MiLaboratory) was used to make UMI-labeled 5' RACE TRB cDNA libraries. TCRdb reprocessed the raw reads; every CDR3 protein sequence is a single record, and DNA is not supplied. Per the sample table, the count is about 3,600 distinct CDR3 sequences. About 1.7% of the sample is in the top ten clones. The specimen sequenced was naive CXCR3- CD8+ T cells from blood. The cell subset or site label corresponds to: CD45RO-CCR7+CD27+CD95- naive CD8+ T cells lacking CXCR3 (TNR3-). These receptors were obtained from a human donor in good health. Some clones in this sample may be carry-over from other donors' samples.

This rearrangement joins TRBV20-1 to TRBJ2-7; there is no DNA to check the TCRdb D call of TRBD2. Germline V CDR1 and CDR2: DFQATT, SNEGSKA (reference sequence). The CDR3 runs to 14 residues. The CDR3 reads CSAYPRDYPYEQYF.

This clonotype is called medium-sized based on its frequency. The V call is TRBV4-2, the J call TRBJ2-7; TCRdb names TRBD1, which stays unverified in the absence of DNA. Germline CDR1 is LGHNA and CDR2 is YNFKEQ. This CDR3 spans 15 amino acids. CDR3 loop: CASSQEGVLGYEQYF.

This clonotype is medium-sized by frequency. The rearrangement uses TRBV29-1 and TRBJ1-2. The CDR3 is made up of 12 amino acids. Germline V CDR1 and CDR2: SQVTM, ANQGSEA. The CDR3 reads CSVAGGNYGYTF.

In terms of frequency, this clonotype is medium-sized. CDR3 in amino acids: CASSGGTSNYGYTF. The chain recombines TRBV5-1 with TRBJ1-2. The CDR3 sequence is 14 residues long. Germline values: CDR1 SGHRS, CDR2 YFSETQ.

The V gene is TRBV3-1, the J gene TRBJ2-2; TCRdb's D gene call, TRBD1, goes unchecked for lack of DNA. The germline CDR1 and CDR2 sequences are LGHDT and YNNKEL (reference sequence). There are 13 residues in the CDR3. CDR3 sequence: CASSQEGRRELFF.

The chain joins TRBV13 to TRBJ1-4; the TRBD1 assignment by TCRdb is unverifiable without DNA. Germline-derived CDR1 and CDR2 are PRHDT and FYEKMQ (reference sequence). The length of the CDR3 is 15 residues. CDR3 region: CASSSSTGVNEKLFF.

The chain is built from TRBV11-2 and TRBJ2-2; the TCRdb D gene call, TRBD1, has no DNA to confirm it. Germline CDR1 SGHAT, CDR2 FQNNGV. This CDR3 has 15 amino acids. CDR3 residues: CASSSRGQGPGELFF.

Frequency places this clonotype as medium-sized. The rearrangement joins TRBV7-8 to TRBJ2-1; TCRdb calls TRBD2, which cannot be checked without DNA. This CDR3 region has 16 residues. The germline gives CDR1 SGHVS, CDR2 FQNEAQ. CDR3 residues: CASSGVARLGIDEQFF.

The chain has TRBV5-6 and TRBJ1-1. CDR1 and CDR2 (germline): SGHDT, YYEEEE. The CDR3 contains 14 residues. CDR3: CASSLAAESKEAFF.

This clonotype is called medium-sized based on its frequency. The chain combines TRBV29-1 with TRBJ2-5; TCRdb gives TRBD1 as the D gene, but with no DNA this cannot be confirmed. The CDR3 sequence is 14 residues long. Germline V gives CDR1 SQVTM, CDR2 ANQGSEA. The CDR3 region is CSVDPGQGRETQYF.

In terms of frequency, this clonotype is medium-sized (0.01 to 0.1%). The CDR3 here is CASVPGSTYNEQFF. The gene calls are TRBV12-5 and TRBJ2-1. The CDR3 is made up of 14 amino acids. Per the germline V gene, CDR1 is LGHNT and CDR2 is FRNRAP.

This clonotype counts as medium-sized by frequency. The gene calls are TRBV27 and TRBJ2-1; absent DNA, TCRdb's TRBD2 call cannot be checked. This CDR3 region has 13 residues. Germline loops: CDR1 MNHEY, CDR2 SMNVEV (reference sequence). CDR3 sequence reads: CASSLAARNEQFF.

This clonotype counts as medium-sized by frequency. V usage is TRBV5-1 and J usage is TRBJ2-7; absent DNA, TCRdb's TRBD2 call cannot be checked. The CDR3 length is 14 residues. Germline V gives CDR1 SGHRS, CDR2 YFSETQ. CDR3 region: CASSWGLAGDEQYF.

The V gene is TRBV19, the J gene TRBJ2-5; TCRdb designates TRBD1, a call that cannot be tested without DNA. From germline, CDR1 is LNHDA and CDR2 SQIVND (reference sequence). CDR3 length equals 14 residues. The CDR3 protein is CASSMQTPEETQYF.

Judged by frequency, this clonotype is medium-sized. The chain is built from TRBV10-3 and TRBJ2-1; the TRBD2 assignment by TCRdb is unverifiable without DNA. The germline gives CDR1 ENHRY, CDR2 SYGVKD. CDR3 length: 14 residues. Here the CDR3 reads CAIMGGEDINEQFF.

The chain joins TRBV29-1 to TRBJ2-3; TCRdb picks TRBD1, but there is no DNA to check that call. The CDR3 has 12 amino acids. CDR1 SQVTM and CDR2 ANQGSEA come from the germline V gene. The CDR3 reads CSVVSGGDRVYF.

The genes are TRBV27 and TRBJ1-1; without DNA, the TCRdb call of TRBD1 cannot be checked. Per germline, CDR1 MNHEY and CDR2 SMNVEV (reference sequence). The CDR3 has 16 amino acids. The CDR3 sequence: CASSILPGPREAEAFF.

Frequency places this clonotype as medium-sized. The gene calls are TRBV29-1 and TRBJ2-6; TCRdb gives TRBD2 as the D gene, but with no DNA this cannot be confirmed. Germline V gene sequence: CDR1 SQVTM, CDR2 ANQGSEA. The CDR3 totals 16 residues. This CDR3 reads CSVAGLADSGANVLTF.

Judged by frequency, this clonotype is medium-sized (0.01 to 0.1%). The chain carries TRBV4-3 and TRBJ1-1. This CDR3 has 13 residues. CDR1 is LGHNA and CDR2 is YSLEER in the germline V gene. Here the CDR3 reads CASSQDRQLEAFF.

The chain combines TRBV3-1 with TRBJ2-2. CDR1 and CDR2 from the germline V gene are LGHDT and YNNKEL (reference sequence). This CDR3 is 19 amino acids long. The CDR3 sequence is CASSQEWTFFQTNTGELFF.

The chain joins TRBV29-1 to TRBJ2-1; TCRdb returns TRBD2, unconfirmable since there is no DNA. CDR1 SQVTM and CDR2 ANQGSEA come from the germline V gene. The CDR3 is 14 residues long. The CDR3 is CSVRGLAGSYEQYF.

The chain joins TRBV7-2 to TRBJ2-2; TCRdb designates TRBD2, a call that cannot be tested without DNA. This CDR3 contains 14 residues. Germline-derived CDR1 and CDR2 are SGHTA and FQGNSA. CDR3 loop: CASTGTSIPGELFF.

The CDR3 sequence: CAWSELISPGELFF. The gene calls are TRBV30 and TRBJ2-2; as DNA is missing, the TRBD2 call by TCRdb cannot be tested. This CDR3 contains 14 residues. Per germline, CDR1 GTSNPN and CDR2 SVGIG (reference sequence).

This clonotype is called medium-sized (0.01 to 0.1%) based on its frequency. This chain connects TRBV29-1 to TRBJ1-1. The CDR3 length is 12 residues. CDR1 is SQVTM, CDR2 ANQGSEA, per germline. The CDR3 sequence: CSVEDSQGGAFF.

This clonotype is identified as medium-sized (0.01 to 0.1%) from frequency. The chain links TRBV12-3 or TRBV12-4 to TRBJ1-1; TCRdb's D gene call, TRBD1, goes unchecked for lack of DNA. The CDR3 consists of 14 residues. CDR3: CASSETGVNTEAFF.

This clonotype registers medium-sized by frequency. This chain joins TRBV25-1 and TRBJ1-1. Germline V gives CDR1 MGHDK, CDR2 SYGVNS. The CDR3 spans 13 residues. The CDR3 reads CASSDLNQAEAFF.